This entry lists 12 T cell receptor beta chains sequenced from one sample in a study of T cells expressing NK-cell markers (dated by TCRdb to between 2020 and 2021). Library preparation employed 5' RACE. Instrument used: Illumina HiSeq 2000. Following TCRdb reprocessing, every CDR3 protein sequence forms one entry, and DNA is not provided. The table held for this sample gives just under 150,000 distinct CDR3 sequences. The ten top clones hold around 10% of the sample. Specimen: blood T cells: a sorted CD56 or NKG2C T cell subset, CD4+ or CD8+ T cells, or bulk PBMC T cells (not recorded which). The source of these receptors is a man younger than 35 in good health. Donor details come from another sample of the same person, matched by shared clones.

V gene TRBV2 combines with J gene TRBJ2-1; absent DNA, TCRdb's TRBD2 call cannot be checked. Germline CDR1 and CDR2: SNHLY and FYNNEI. The CDR3 has 16 amino acids. This CDR3 is CASSEAPSLSYNEQFF.

This CDR3 is CSARASRPDYEQYF. This chain links TRBV20-1 with TRBJ2-7; TCRdb's D gene call, TRBD2, goes unchecked for lack of DNA. The CDR3 consists of 14 residues. CDR1 DFQATT and CDR2 SNEGSKA come from the germline V gene (reference sequence).

This chain uses TRBV6-5 with TRBJ1-1; there is no DNA to check the TCRdb D call of TRBD1. CDR1 is MNHEY and CDR2 is SVGAGI in the germline V gene. CDR3 length equals 15 residues. Here the CDR3 reads CASSYGLGGNTEAFF.

The J gene is TRBJ2-2, the V gene TRBV4-1; TCRdb selects TRBD2, and the lack of DNA leaves this call unchecked. The germline V gene has CDR1 MGHRA and CDR2 YSYEKL. This CDR3 region has 16 residues. This chain's CDR3 is CASSLWTSGTPGELFF.

V gene TRBV12-3 or TRBV12-4 combines with J gene TRBJ2-3; the D call from TCRdb, TRBD2, cannot be confirmed without DNA. CDR3 length: 17 amino acids. CDR3: CASSWTNELFGTDTQYF.

The rearrangement uses TRBV6-1 and TRBJ1-1. The length of the CDR3 is 14 residues. Germline lookup yields CDR1 MNHNS and CDR2 SASEGT. The CDR3 sequence is CASRPAGGNTEAFF.

The rearrangement links TRBV20-1 to TRBJ2-1; absent DNA, TCRdb's TRBD2 call cannot be checked. Germline V gene data show CDR1 as DFQATT and CDR2 as SNEGSKA (reference sequence). This CDR3 is 13 amino acids long. This CDR3 reads CSARASLGNEQFF.

This chain links TRBV20-1 with TRBJ2-1; without DNA, the TCRdb call of TRBD2 cannot be checked. The CDR3 covers 17 residues. Per the germline V gene, CDR1 is DFQATT and CDR2 is SNEGSKA (reference sequence). CDR3 sequence reads: CSASTRLAVNNGDEQFF.

This chain joins TRBV12-3 or TRBV12-4 and TRBJ2-7; TCRdb's D call, TRBD1, is unchecked because there is no DNA. CDR3 length equals 15 residues. The CDR3 spells CASSPSPGRDYEQYF.

The V gene is TRBV6-8, the J gene TRBJ1-5; the D call of TRBD1 rests on TCRdb alone, since no DNA is present to check it. CDR3 length equals 14 residues. Germline V CDR1 and CDR2: MNHGY, SAAAGT. CDR3 protein: CASSRGHPFPPQHF.

The J gene is TRBJ2-5, the V gene TRBV6-6. The germline V gene has CDR1 MNHNY and CDR2 SVGAGI (reference sequence). The CDR3 has 12 amino acids. CDR3: CASSSWGETQYF.

The rearrangement links TRBV12-3 or TRBV12-4 to TRBJ1-1; absent DNA, TCRdb's TRBD1 call cannot be checked. The CDR3 sequence is 17 residues long. The CDR3 region is CASSLGVGGTDNTEAFF.